This TCR beta chain was identified during a study of identical twins. Overall study findings and caveats: Memory repertoires lacked the insertion deficit that abundant cord blood beta clonotypes showed. Weaker excess twin sharing was seen among beta out-of-frame sequences. The analysis was cross-sectional rather than longitudinal within donors.

Trimming removed 0 bases from V and 6 bases from J, with 11 bases in between. The V gene's germline CDR1 is MNHEY and CDR2 SVGAGI. There are 15 residues in the CDR3. This clonotype was seen just once. Antigen: not known. Template switching created a universal primer site, and the cDNA included unique molecular identifiers. TCRdb reprocessed the 5' RACE reads via MiXCR and lists one record per CDR3 protein. The table shows around 340,000 distinct CDR3 sequences, with approximately 8.7% occurring only once. Material: naive T cells sorted from blood. The chain joins TRBV6-5 to TRBJ1-4, with a tentative D call TRBD1 (5 bases). The receptor comes from a woman aged 50 to 65 in good health. This chain's CDR3 is CASSYSDTSYEKLFF. The CDR3 DNA is TGTGCCAGCAGTTACTCGGACACTAGCTATGAAAAACTGTTTTTT.